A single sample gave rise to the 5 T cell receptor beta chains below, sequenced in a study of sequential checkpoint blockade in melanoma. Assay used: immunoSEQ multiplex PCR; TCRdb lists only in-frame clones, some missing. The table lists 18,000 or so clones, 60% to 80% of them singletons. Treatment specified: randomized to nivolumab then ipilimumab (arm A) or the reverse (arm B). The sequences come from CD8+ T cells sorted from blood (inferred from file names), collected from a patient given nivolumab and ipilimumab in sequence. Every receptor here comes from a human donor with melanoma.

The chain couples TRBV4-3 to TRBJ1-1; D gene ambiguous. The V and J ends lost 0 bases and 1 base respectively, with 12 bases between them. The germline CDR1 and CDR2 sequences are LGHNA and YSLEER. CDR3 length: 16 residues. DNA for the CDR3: TGCGCCAGCAGCCAAGAATGGGCAGGCTGGAACACTGAAGCTTTCTTT. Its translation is CASSQEWAGWNTEAFF.

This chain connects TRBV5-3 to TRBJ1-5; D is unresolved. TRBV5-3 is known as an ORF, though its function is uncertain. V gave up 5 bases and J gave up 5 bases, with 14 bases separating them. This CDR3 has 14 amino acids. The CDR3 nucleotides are TGTGCCAGAAGTTCTCAGGAAAACCATCAGCCCCAGCATTTT. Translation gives CARSSQENHQPQHF.

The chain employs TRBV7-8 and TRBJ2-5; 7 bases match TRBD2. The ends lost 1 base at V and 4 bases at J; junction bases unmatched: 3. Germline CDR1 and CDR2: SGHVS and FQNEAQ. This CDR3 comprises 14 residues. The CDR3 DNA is TGTGCCAGCAGCTTAGAAGTAGCGGGAGAGACCCAGTACTTC. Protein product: CASSLEVAGETQYF.

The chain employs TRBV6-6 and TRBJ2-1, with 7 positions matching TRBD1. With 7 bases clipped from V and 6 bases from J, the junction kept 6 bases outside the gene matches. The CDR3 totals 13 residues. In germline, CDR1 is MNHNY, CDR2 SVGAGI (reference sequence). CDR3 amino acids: CASTVNRGNEQFF. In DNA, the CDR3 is TGTGCCAGCACCGTCAACAGGGGCAATGAGCAGTTCTTC.

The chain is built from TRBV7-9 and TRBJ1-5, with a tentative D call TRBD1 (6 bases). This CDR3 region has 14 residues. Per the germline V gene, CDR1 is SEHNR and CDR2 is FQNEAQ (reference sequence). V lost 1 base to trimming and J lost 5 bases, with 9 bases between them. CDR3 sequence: CASSLEDSYQPQHF. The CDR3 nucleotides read TGTGCCAGCAGCTTAGAGGACAGCTATCAGCCCCAGCATTTT. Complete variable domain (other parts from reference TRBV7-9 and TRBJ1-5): DTGVSQNPRHKITKRGQNVTFRCDPISEHNRLYWYRQTLGQGPEFLTYFQNEAQLEKSRLLSDRFSAERPKGSFSTLEIQRTEQGDSAMYLCASSLEDSYQPQHFGDGTRLSIL.